This T cell receptor (beta chain) was documented in a study of T cell repertoires in cytomegalovirus infection. Study summary: Recently identified HLA-C-restricted CMV epitopes were used, and well-studied HLA-B-restricted CMV epitopes were used as well.

In germline, CDR1 is SGDLS, CDR2 YYNGEE. The CDR3 spans 14 residues. Trimming took 0 bases from V and 2 from J, leaving 8 bases between them. TCRdb analysed the reads with MiXCR anew, one entry per CDR3 protein. The table has about 890,000 distinct CDR3 sequences, under 40% seen once. Points on this clonotype: Its antigen is not identified.

Sequencing used cultured CD8+ T cells from PBMCs, obtained from culture after CMV antigen stimulation. This sequence joins TRBV9 and TRBJ1-2; D ambiguous. The source is a human donor in good health (CMV status not recorded). Some clones in this sample may be carry-over from other donors' samples. CDR3 DNA: TGTGCCAGCAGCGTAGGTTCCAGGAACTATGGCTACACCTTC. It specifies CASSVGSRNYGYTF.